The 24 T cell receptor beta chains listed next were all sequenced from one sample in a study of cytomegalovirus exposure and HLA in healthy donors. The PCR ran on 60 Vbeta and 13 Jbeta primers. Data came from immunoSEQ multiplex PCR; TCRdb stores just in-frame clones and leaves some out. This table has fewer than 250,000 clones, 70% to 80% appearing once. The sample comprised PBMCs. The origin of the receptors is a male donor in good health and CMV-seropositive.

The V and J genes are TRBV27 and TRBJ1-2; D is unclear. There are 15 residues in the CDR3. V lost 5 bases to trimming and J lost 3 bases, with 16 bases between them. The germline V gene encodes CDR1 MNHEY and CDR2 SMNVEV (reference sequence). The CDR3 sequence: CASSPSTKTYYGYTF. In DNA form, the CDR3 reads TGTGCCAGCAGTCCATCTACTAAAACTTACTATGGCTACACCTTC.

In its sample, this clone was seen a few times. This chain's CDR3 is CASSYSDQETQYF. The CDR3 DNA is TGTGCCAGCAGTTACAGCGACCAAGAGACCCAGTACTTC. The chain uses TRBV6-5 and TRBJ2-5; no firm D call. The germline V and J ends were trimmed by 2 bases and 0 bases, with 4 bases remaining between them. The germline gives CDR1 MNHEY, CDR2 SVGAGI. The length of the CDR3 is 13 residues.

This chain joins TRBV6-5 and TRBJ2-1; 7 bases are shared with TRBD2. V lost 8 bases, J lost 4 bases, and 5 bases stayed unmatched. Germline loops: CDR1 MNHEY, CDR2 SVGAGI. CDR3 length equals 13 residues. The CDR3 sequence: CASGRGGYNEQFF. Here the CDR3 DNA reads TGTGCCAGCGGGAGGGGAGGGTACAATGAGCAGTTCTTC.

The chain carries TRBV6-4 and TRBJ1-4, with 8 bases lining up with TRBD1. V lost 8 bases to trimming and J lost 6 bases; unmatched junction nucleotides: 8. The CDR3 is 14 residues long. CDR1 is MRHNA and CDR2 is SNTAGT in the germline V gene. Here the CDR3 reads CASPPGQAYEKLFF. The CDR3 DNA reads TGTGCCAGCCCTCCGGGACAGGCCTATGAAAAACTGTTTTTT.

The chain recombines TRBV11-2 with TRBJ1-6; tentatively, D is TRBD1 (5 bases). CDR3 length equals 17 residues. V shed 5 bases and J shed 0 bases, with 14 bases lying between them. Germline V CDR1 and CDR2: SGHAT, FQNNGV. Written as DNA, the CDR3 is TGTGCCAGCAGCCCAAGGGGCGGAAGCTCCTATAATTCACCCCTCCACTTT. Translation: CASSPRGGSSYNSPLHF.

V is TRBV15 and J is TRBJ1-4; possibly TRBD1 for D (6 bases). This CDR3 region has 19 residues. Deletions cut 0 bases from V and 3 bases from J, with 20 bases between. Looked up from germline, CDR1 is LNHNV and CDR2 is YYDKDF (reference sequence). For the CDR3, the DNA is TGTGCCACCAGCAGAGATAGATGGGTCGGCAGGGGTCCTAATGAAAAACTGTTTTTT. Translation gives CATSRDRWVGRGPNEKLFF.

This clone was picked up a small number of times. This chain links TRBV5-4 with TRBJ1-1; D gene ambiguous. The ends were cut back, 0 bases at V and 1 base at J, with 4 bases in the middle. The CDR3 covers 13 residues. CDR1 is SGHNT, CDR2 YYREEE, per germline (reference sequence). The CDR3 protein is CASSLGGNTEAFF. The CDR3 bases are TGTGCCAGCAGCTTGGGAGGGAACACTGAAGCTTTCTTT.

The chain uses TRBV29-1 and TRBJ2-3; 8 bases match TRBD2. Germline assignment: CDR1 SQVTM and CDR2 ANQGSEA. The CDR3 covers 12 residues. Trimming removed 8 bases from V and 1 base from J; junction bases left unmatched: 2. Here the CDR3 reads CSQAGGTDTQYF. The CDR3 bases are TGCAGCCAAGCGGGGGGCACAGATACGCAGTATTTT.

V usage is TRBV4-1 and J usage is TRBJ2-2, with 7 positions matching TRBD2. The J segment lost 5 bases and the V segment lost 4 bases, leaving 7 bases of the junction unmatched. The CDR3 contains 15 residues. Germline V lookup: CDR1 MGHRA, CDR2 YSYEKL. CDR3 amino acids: CASSLAGVGTGELFF. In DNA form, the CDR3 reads TGCGCCAGCAGCCTGGCGGGAGTAGGGACCGGGGAGCTGTTTTTT.

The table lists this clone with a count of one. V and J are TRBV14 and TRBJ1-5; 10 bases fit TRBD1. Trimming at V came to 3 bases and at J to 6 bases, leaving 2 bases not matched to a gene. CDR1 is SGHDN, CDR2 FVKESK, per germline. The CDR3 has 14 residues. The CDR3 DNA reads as TGTGCCAGCAGCCAGGGGACAGGGGTTCAGCCCCAGCATTTT. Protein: CASSQGTGVQPQHF.

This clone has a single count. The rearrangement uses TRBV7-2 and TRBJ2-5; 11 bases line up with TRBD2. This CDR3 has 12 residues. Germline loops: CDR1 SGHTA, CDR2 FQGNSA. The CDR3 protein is CVTSGGRGYQYF. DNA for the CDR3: TGTGTCACTAGCGGGGGCAGAGGTTACCAGTACTTC.

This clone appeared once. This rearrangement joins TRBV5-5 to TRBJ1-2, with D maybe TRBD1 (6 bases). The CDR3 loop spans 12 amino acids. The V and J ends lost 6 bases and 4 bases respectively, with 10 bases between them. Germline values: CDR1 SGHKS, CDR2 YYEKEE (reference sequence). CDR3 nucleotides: TGTGCCAGCAACAGGGAAGTCTATGGCTACACCTTC. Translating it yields CASNREVYGYTF.

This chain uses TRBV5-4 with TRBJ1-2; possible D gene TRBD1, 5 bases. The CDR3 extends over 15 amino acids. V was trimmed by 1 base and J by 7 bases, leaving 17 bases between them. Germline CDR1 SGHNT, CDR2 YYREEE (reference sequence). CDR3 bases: TGTGCCAGCAGCTTGCCGCGGGGGGAATCGAGTGGCTACACCTTC. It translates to CASSLPRGESSGYTF.

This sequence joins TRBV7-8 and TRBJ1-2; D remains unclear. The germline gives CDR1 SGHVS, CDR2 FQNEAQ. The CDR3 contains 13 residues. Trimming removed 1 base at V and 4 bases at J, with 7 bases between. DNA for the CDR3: TGTGCCAGCAGCTTAGAACAGACCTATGGCTACACCTTC. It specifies CASSLEQTYGYTF.

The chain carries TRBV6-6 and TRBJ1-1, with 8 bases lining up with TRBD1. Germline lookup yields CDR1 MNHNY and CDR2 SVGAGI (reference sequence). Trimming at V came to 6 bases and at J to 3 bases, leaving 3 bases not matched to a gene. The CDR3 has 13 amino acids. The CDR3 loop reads CASRTGADTEAFF. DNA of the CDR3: TGTGCCAGCAGGACAGGGGCAGACACTGAAGCTTTCTTT.

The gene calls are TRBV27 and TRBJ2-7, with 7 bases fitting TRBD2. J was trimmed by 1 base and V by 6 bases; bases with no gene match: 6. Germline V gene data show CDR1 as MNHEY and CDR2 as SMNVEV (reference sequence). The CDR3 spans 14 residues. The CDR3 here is CASRPWGGSYEQYF. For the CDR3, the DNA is TGTGCCAGCAGGCCCTGGGGGGGGTCCTACGAGCAGTACTTC.

The CDR3 nucleotides read TGTGCCAGTAGTGCGGGCGGATACACAGATACGCAGTATTTT. Translation gives CASSAGGYTDTQYF. The V gene is TRBV19, the J gene TRBJ2-3, with D tentatively TRBD2 (5 bases). Germline values: CDR1 LNHDA, CDR2 SQIVND (reference sequence). The CDR3 is 14 amino acids. V was trimmed by 5 bases and J by 2 bases, leaving 11 bases between them.

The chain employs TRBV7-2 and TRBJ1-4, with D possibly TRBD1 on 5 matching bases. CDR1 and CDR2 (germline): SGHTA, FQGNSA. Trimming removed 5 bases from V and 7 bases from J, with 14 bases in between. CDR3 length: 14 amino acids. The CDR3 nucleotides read TGTGCCAGCAGCCTTGAAGGGGATGTTGAAAAACTGTTTTTT. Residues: CASSLEGDVEKLFF.

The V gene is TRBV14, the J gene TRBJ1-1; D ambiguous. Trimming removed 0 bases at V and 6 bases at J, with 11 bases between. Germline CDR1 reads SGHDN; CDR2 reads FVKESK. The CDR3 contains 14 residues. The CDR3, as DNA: TGTGCCAGCAGCCAAGAAGCGTCGCAATCTGAAGCTTTCTTT. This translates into CASSQEASQSEAFF.

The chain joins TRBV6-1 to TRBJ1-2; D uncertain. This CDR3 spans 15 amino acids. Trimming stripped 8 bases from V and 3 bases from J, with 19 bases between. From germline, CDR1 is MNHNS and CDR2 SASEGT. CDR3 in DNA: TGTGCCAGCTCTGAGTCCGACGGGGTGTACTATGGCTACACCTTC. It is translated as CASSESDGVYYGYTF.

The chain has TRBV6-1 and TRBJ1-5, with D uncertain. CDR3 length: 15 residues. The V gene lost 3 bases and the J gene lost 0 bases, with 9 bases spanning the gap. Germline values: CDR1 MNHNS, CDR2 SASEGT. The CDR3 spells CASSELTASNQPQHF. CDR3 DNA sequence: TGTGCCAGCAGTGAGCTTACTGCTAGCAATCAGCCCCAGCATTTT.

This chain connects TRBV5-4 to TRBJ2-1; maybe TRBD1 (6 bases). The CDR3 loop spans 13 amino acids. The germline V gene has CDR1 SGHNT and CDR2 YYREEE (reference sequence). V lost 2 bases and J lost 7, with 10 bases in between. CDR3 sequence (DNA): TGTGCCAGCAGCTTTCGGACAGTGAATGAGCAGTTCTTC. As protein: CASSFRTVNEQFF. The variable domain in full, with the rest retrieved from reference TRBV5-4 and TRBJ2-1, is ETGVTQSPTHLIKTRGQQVTLRCSSQSGHNTVSWYQQALGQGPQFIFQYYREEENGRGNFPPRFSGLQFPNYSSELNVNALELDDSALYLCASSFRTVNEQFFGPGTRLTVL.

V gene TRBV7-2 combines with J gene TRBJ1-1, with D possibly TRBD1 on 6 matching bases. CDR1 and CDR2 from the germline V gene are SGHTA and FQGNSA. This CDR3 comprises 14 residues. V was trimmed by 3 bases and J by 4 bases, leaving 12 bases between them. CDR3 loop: CASSLRGGGTEAFF. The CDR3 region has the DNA TGTGCCAGCAGCTTGAGGGGGGGAGGCACTGAAGCTTTCTTT.

The CDR3 sequence: CASSEALGGGEKLFF. CDR3 in DNA: TGTGCCAGCAGTGAAGCGCTAGGGGGTGGAGAAAAACTGTTTTTT. This rearrangement joins TRBV2 to TRBJ1-4, with a possible D match to TRBD1 (6 bases). This CDR3 is built from 15 residues. Germline lookup yields CDR1 SNHLY and CDR2 FYNNEI. Trimming stripped 0 bases from V and 8 bases from J, with 13 bases between.